The rows below give T cell receptor beta chains drawn from one sample of a study of STAT3 mutations in large granular lymphocyte leukemia. TCRdb's copy holds only in-frame clones and misses some; the assay was immunoSEQ multiplex PCR. Here the sample spans 40,000 to 50,000 clones, roughly 81% being singletons. Sequenced: PBMCs. These receptors came from a human donor with T large granular lymphocyte leukemia. Some clones in this sample may be carry-over from other donors' samples. The CDR3 runs from the conserved cysteine through the conserved F or W. Each record gives: V gene, J gene, D gene, clone size, CDR3 DNA, CDR3 protein. The D gene is left open where the match is weak. The size entry is marked missing in some rows and otherwise reads once, few, many or a size class.

TRBV7-2,TRBJ2-1,.,.,TGTGCCAGCAGCTTAGAGGGGGGCCCAAACAATGAGCAGTTCTTC,CASSLEGGPNNEQFF
TRBV4-1,TRBJ2-5,.,.,TGCGCCAGCAGCCAAGTGGGCAGGGGGAGGGAGTCAGGAGAGACCCAGTACTTC,CASSQVGRGRESGETQYF
TRBV7-7,TRBJ2-5,.,.,TGTGCCAGCAGCTTAAAAACGGGGCCGGGGACCCAGTACTTC,CASSLKTGPGTQYF
TRBV10-3,TRBJ1-6,.,.,TGTGCCACACAGGGAATCTATAATTCACCCCTCCACTTT,CATQGIYNSPLHF
TRBV5-1,TRBJ2-7,.,few,TGCGCCAGCAGCTTTGCCGGCAGCCCCTACGAGCAGTACTTC,CASSFAGSPYEQYF
TRBV28,TRBJ1-4,.,.,TGTGCCAGCAGTTTTTCCCCCAGGGGTGCAACTAATGAAAAACTGTTTTTT,CASSFSPRGATNEKLFF
TRBV5-8,TRBJ2-7,.,.,TGTGCCAGCAGCTATGTGACACCATCCTACGAGCAGTACTTC,CASSYVTPSYEQYF
TRBV29-1,TRBJ2-3,.,.,TGCAGCGCCCCTACTGGACTGAGCACAGATACGCAGTATTTT,CSAPTGLSTDTQYF
TRBV7-5,TRBJ1-6,.,.,TGTGCCAGAAGCTTAGGCCCGGTGAATTCACCCCTCCACTTT,CARSLGPVNSPLHF
TRBV4-1,TRBJ2-2,TRBD1,.,TGCGCCAGCAGCCCGGGGACAGGGGGCGGAATAGGCACCGGGGAGCTGTTTTTT,CASSPGTGGGIGTGELFF
TRBV11-3,TRBJ2-2,.,.,TGTGCCAGCAGCGGAACGGGGACGAACACCGGGGAGCTGTTTTTT,CASSGTGTNTGELFF
TRBV2,TRBJ1-6,TRBD1,.,TGTGCCAGCAGTGTGGACAGGGGCAGGGTAGATTCACCCCTCCACTTT,CASSVDRGRVDSPLHF
TRBV9,TRBJ2-1,.,.,TGTGCCAGCAGCAACCGGGACTACAATGAGCAGTTCTTC,CASSNRDYNEQFF
TRBV7-9,TRBJ2-7,.,.,TGTGCCAGCAGCTTAAAAGGGCCCGAGCAGTACTTC,CASSLKGPEQYF
TRBV2,TRBJ2-3,TRBD2,.,TGTGCCAGCAGAAGACAGCTAGCGGGGAGCACAGATACGCAGTATTTT,CASRRQLAGSTDTQYF
TRBV28,TRBJ2-7,.,few,TGTGCCAGCAGCATCAAAGGCAGCGTCCCCTACGAGCAGTACTTC,CASSIKGSVPYEQYF
TRBV28,TRBJ2-1,TRBD2,.,TGTGCCAGCAGCCGCCTTCGGCGGGGGGGCCCTGGAGATGAGCAGTTCTTC,CASSRLRRGGPGDEQFF
TRBV7-6,TRBJ2-1,.,.,TGTGCCAGCAGCTTAGGTTTAGCCACTGAGCAGTTCTTC,CASSLGLATEQFF
TRBV30,TRBJ2-6,.,once,TGTGCCTGGAGTGTGACTAGCTCTGGGGCCAACGTCCTGACTTTC,CAWSVTSSGANVLTF
TRBV6-1,TRBJ2-7,.,.,TGTGCCATCCTAGACGGAATCTACGAGCAGTACTTC,CAILDGIYEQYF
TRBV15,TRBJ2-3,.,.,TGTGCCACCAGCAGAGGACAGGTTCGCACAGATACGCAGTATTTT,CATSRGQVRTDTQYF
TRBV5-1,TRBJ1-5,TRBD1,once,TGCGCCAGCAGCTTGGCAGGGGGGGAGCCCCAGCATTTT,CASSLAGGEPQHF
TRBV7-2,TRBJ1-4,TRBD1,.,TGTGCCAGCAGCTCTCCGGGACAGGGGGCTGAAAAACTGTTTTTT,CASSSPGQGAEKLFF
TRBV28,TRBJ1-6,.,.,TGTGCCAGCAGTTTATTATGGGCGAATTCACCCCTCCACTTT,CASSLLWANSPLHF
TRBV6-5,TRBJ1-4,.,once,TGTGCCAGCAGTTACGGGGGGCGCGCAACTAATGAAAAACTGTTTTTT,CASSYGGRATNEKLFF
TRBV15,TRBJ2-3,TRBD2,once,TGTGCCACCAGCAGAGCCTCTAGCGGGGAGCAAGATACGCAGTATTTT,CATSRASSGEQDTQYF
TRBV29-1,TRBJ1-1,.,.,TGCAGCGTCGGAGTTTCGGTAGGTGAAGCTTTCTTT,CSVGVSVGEAFF
TRBV14,TRBJ1-5,.,.,TGTGCCAGCAGCCAATATAAGGGTCAGCCCCAGCATTTT,CASSQYKGQPQHF
TRBV6-6,TRBJ2-3,.,.,TGTGCCAGCAGCCGTGGGTTGAGGACAGATACGCAGTATTTT,CASSRGLRTDTQYF
TRBV2,TRBJ2-5,TRBD2,once,TGTGCCAGCAGTGAAGTTCAGCGGGGCCAAGAGACCCAGTACTTC,CASSEVQRGQETQYF
TRBV29-1,TRBJ2-2,.,.,TGCAGCGTCACCGTTCTGACCGGGGAGCTGTTTTTT,CSVTVLTGELFF
TRBV5-4,TRBJ2-3,TRBD2,.,TGTGCCAGCAGCCGGGCTAGCGGGGTAGTAGATACGCAGTATTTT,CASSRASGVVDTQYF
TRBV21-1,TRBJ2-4,.,.,TGTGCCAGCAGCAAAGGGAGCAGGCCGTGGGACATTCAGTACTTC,CASSKGSRPWDIQYF
TRBV6-5,TRBJ1-1,.,.,TGTGCCAGCAGTTACGTAGGTGAAACCGCTGAAGCTTTCTTT,CASSYVGETAEAFF